Listed below are T cell receptor beta chains from one sample, sequenced in a study of cytomegalovirus exposure and HLA in healthy donors. Here immunoSEQ multiplex PCR was the method, and the copy in TCRdb shows in-frame clones only, minus some. The sample consists of around 150,000 clones, around nine tenths of them appearing once. Sequencing input: PBMCs. The source is a woman aged 18 to 35 in good health and CMV-seronegative. Each CDR3 is given with its conserved first and last residue. D genes are given only for firm matches. Only part of the rows carry a size: once, few, many, or a class if the clone is expanded.

clone size	V gene	J gene	D gene	CDR3 DNA	CDR3 protein
NA	TRBV6-4	TRBJ2-1	NA	TGTGCCAGCAGTCCCAGGGGAGAGTTCTTC	CASSPRGEFF
NA	TRBV30	TRBJ2-7	TRBD1	TGTGCCTGGAGTCCTGGGACAGACCCCTACGAGCAGTACTTC	CAWSPGTDPYEQYF
NA	TRBV2	TRBJ1-1	NA	TGTGCCAGCATGAGGCAGGGGATCACTGAAGCTTTCTTT	CASMRQGITEAFF
NA	TRBV18	TRBJ1-1	TRBD1	TGTGCCAGCTCGGCAGGACAGGACACTGAAGCTTTCTTT	CASSAGQDTEAFF
NA	TRBV2	TRBJ2-5	TRBD2	TGTGCCAGCAGTGGGACTAGCGGGGGGGCCGAAGAGACCCAGTACTTC	CASSGTSGGAEETQYF
NA	TRBV7-9	TRBJ2-3	NA	TGTGCCAGCAGCCCCTGGAGACTTGGTACAGATACGCAGTATTTT	CASSPWRLGTDTQYF
NA	TRBV6-5	TRBJ1-2	TRBD1	TGTGCCAGCAGGACAGGGCTTAAGGGTGGTGGCTACACCTTC	CASRTGLKGGGYTF
NA	TRBV5-8	TRBJ2-3	TRBD1	TGTGCCAGCAGCTTCTACCCGGGACAGGGAAGCACAGATACGCAGTATTTT	CASSFYPGQGSTDTQYF
NA	TRBV9	TRBJ1-2	NA	TGTGCCAGCAGCGACGCAGGTCGGGGGGGCTACACCTTC	CASSDAGRGGYTF
NA	TRBV6-5	TRBJ1-1	NA	TGTGCCAGCAGTGGTCTAGGTAGCCCCGAAGCTTTCTTT	CASSGLGSPEAFF
once	TRBV19	TRBJ2-2	TRBD1	TGTGCCAGTAGTGGACAGGGGGGGGACACCGGGGAGCTGTTTTTT	CASSGQGGDTGELFF
once	TRBV6-4	TRBJ1-2	NA	TGTGCCAGCAGTGAAAACGGGGAAAAATATGGCTACACCTTC	CASSENGEKYGYTF
NA	TRBV9	TRBJ1-1	NA	TGTGCCAGCAGCGTAGGGAGGAACACTGAAGCTTTCTTT	CASSVGRNTEAFF
NA	TRBV4-1	TRBJ1-1	TRBD1	TGCGCCAGCAGCCATCCCACTTTCTTAGGACAGGGGGGCACTGAAGCTTTCTTT	CASSHPTFLGQGGTEAFF
NA	TRBV12-5	TRBJ1-5	TRBD1	TGTGCTAGTGGTTTGTTCCCTCAGGGGGCGGGACAGCCCCAGCATTTT	CASGLFPQGAGQPQHF
NA	TRBV7-9	TRBJ2-1	NA	TGTGCCAGCAGCCCTGAGTACAATGAGCAGTTCTTC	CASSPEYNEQFF
NA	TRBV9	TRBJ2-7	NA	TGTGCCAGCAGCCCACAGGGAGACTCCTACGAGCAGTACTTC	CASSPQGDSYEQYF
once	TRBV29-1	TRBJ1-1	NA	TGCAGCGTTGTAGACTTCGGCACTGAAGCTTTCTTT	CSVVDFGTEAFF
few	TRBV5-4	TRBJ2-2	NA	TGTGCCAGCAGCTTCGGCGGGACGGCTAACACCGGGGAGCTGTTTTTT	CASSFGGTANTGELFF
NA	TRBV6-6	TRBJ2-7	TRBD1	TGTGCCAGCAGATACCGGGACAGGGGAGGCGAGCAGTACTTC	CASRYRDRGGEQYF
NA	TRBV9	TRBJ1-2	TRBD1	TGTGCCAGCAGCGTGGGGTTAACAGGGGTACCAGGGACTGGCTACACCTTC	CASSVGLTGVPGTGYTF
NA	TRBV19	TRBJ2-7	TRBD2	TGTGCCAGTAGTATTAGCGGGGGAGCCTACGAGCAGTACTTC	CASSISGGAYEQYF
NA	TRBV7-2	TRBJ1-2	NA	TGTGCCAGCAGCTTAGTATGGGGCAGTGGCTACACCTTC	CASSLVWGSGYTF
NA	TRBV9	TRBJ2-7	TRBD2	TGTGCCAGCAGCGTAGGACTAGCGGGGCCTCGGGAGCAGTACTTC	CASSVGLAGPREQYF
NA	TRBV18	TRBJ2-7	TRBD1	TGTGCCAGCTCCGTGACAGGGGGACCAGGGGAGCAGTACTTC	CASSVTGGPGEQYF
NA	TRBV6-1	TRBJ2-7	TRBD1	TGTGCCAGCAGTGAAGCCCATGGGACAGCGCCTTTTTACGAGCAGTACTTC	CASSEAHGTAPFYEQYF
NA	TRBV14	TRBJ2-7	NA	TGTGCCAGCAGCCAAGCCGGGGGGCGGTCCTACGAGCAGTACTTC	CASSQAGGRSYEQYF
NA	TRBV6-1	TRBJ1-2	TRBD1	TGTGCCGAGATGGGACAGGCCCCGGGCTACACCTTC	CAEMGQAPGYTF
NA	TRBV29-1	TRBJ1-2	NA	TGCAGCGTTGACGGGGACTCTCCATACTATGGCTACACCTTC	CSVDGDSPYYGYTF
NA	TRBV2	TRBJ2-1	TRBD2	TGTGCCAGCAGTCCGGGGGGGGCTTCTAATGAGCAGTTCTTC	CASSPGGASNEQFF
NA	TRBV7-9	TRBJ2-3	TRBD2	TGTGCCAGCAGCTCTTCTAGCGGGACCCCTAGCACAGATACGCAGTATTTT	CASSSSSGTPSTDTQYF
NA	TRBV5-6	TRBJ1-5	NA	TGTGCCAGCAGCTCCCGCTGGGACATAGGAAGGAAGGTGGATCAGCCCCAGCATTTT	CASSSRWDIGRKVDQPQHF
NA	TRBV7-9	TRBJ2-7	NA	TGTGCCAGCAGCCAGGGGTATGACGAGCAGTACTTC	CASSQGYDEQYF
NA	TRBV7-2	TRBJ1-1	TRBD1	TGTGCCAGCAGCCCCCGCAGACAGGGATACACTGAAGCTTTCTTT	CASSPRRQGYTEAFF
NA	TRBV10-3	TRBJ2-2	NA	TGTGCCATCACTGTGAGCCGGATGGGGGCTAGCGGCACCGGGGAGCTGTTTTTT	CAITVSRMGASGTGELFF
NA	TRBV18	TRBJ2-2	NA	TGTGCCAGCTCACCATCGGGGTTACACACCGGGGAGCTGTTTTTT	CASSPSGLHTGELFF
NA	TRBV2	TRBJ1-2	NA	TGTGCCAGCACCACCGACGGGATCGGAGGCTACACCTTC	CASTTDGIGGYTF
few	TRBV19	TRBJ1-1	NA	TGTGCCAGTAGTATGGCCAAGAACACTGAAGCTTTCTTT	CASSMAKNTEAFF
once	TRBV6-5	TRBJ2-3	NA	TGTGCCAGCAGTCAGACGATACAGGGACCAGATACGCAGTATTTT	CASSQTIQGPDTQYF
NA	TRBV7-2	TRBJ2-5	TRBD1	TGTGCCAGCAGCACCTCGACAGGGGTAGGGGAGACCCAGTACTTC	CASSTSTGVGETQYF
NA	TRBV29-1	TRBJ2-3	NA	TGCAGCGTTGAAGGTGCGGACTCCCGGCCAGATACGCAGTATTTT	CSVEGADSRPDTQYF
NA	TRBV2	TRBJ2-5	NA	TGTGCCAGCAGTGGAACAGGGCAAGAGACCCAGTACTTC	CASSGTGQETQYF
NA	TRBV4-2	TRBJ1-4	TRBD1	TGTGCCAGCAGCCAAGAGTGGACAGGGTATGAAAAACTGTTTTTT	CASSQEWTGYEKLFF
NA	TRBV2	TRBJ1-1	TRBD1	TGTGCCAGCAGTGATCAGGGACAGGCCACTGAAGCTTTCTTT	CASSDQGQATEAFF
NA	TRBV7-6	TRBJ2-5	NA	TGTGCCAGCAGCTTAGGCGGGGGCTATACAGAAGAGACCCAGTACTTC	CASSLGGGYTEETQYF
NA	TRBV5-4	TRBJ1-4	NA	TGTGCCAGCAGGAAATTCCGAGAGGGTGAAAAACTGTTTTTT	CASRKFREGEKLFF
NA	TRBV5-1	TRBJ1-1	TRBD1	TGCGCCAGCAGCTCACAGGGGGCGCCCGACACTGAAGCTTTCTTT	CASSSQGAPDTEAFF
NA	TRBV15	TRBJ2-1	TRBD1	TGTGCCACCAGCGACCGGGACAGGGACGCGAATGAGCAGTTCTTC	CATSDRDRDANEQFF
NA	TRBV5-1	TRBJ2-5	NA	TGCGCCAGCAGCTTATCAACAGGGTTAGAGACCCAGTACTTC	CASSLSTGLETQYF
NA	TRBV5-1	TRBJ2-7	TRBD2	TGCGCCAGCAGCTTGGTGCTAGCGGGGGGGCCAAGCTACGAGCAGTACTTC	CASSLVLAGGPSYEQYF
NA	TRBV9	TRBJ2-3	TRBD2	TGTGCCAGCGCCACTAGCGGCCACACAGATACGCAGTATTTT	CASATSGHTDTQYF
NA	TRBV7-6	TRBJ1-1	NA	TGTGCCAGCAGCTTAAACTACCGAGTGAACACTGAAGCTTTCTTT	CASSLNYRVNTEAFF
few	TRBV7-9	TRBJ1-1	TRBD1	TGTGCCAGCAGCTTAAGGGGGACAGGTTCCCCCGATGAAGCTTTCTTT	CASSLRGTGSPDEAFF
once	TRBV29-1	TRBJ2-3	NA	TGCAGCGTTGAAGGGACACCCGAAATCACAGATACGCAGTATTTT	CSVEGTPEITDTQYF
NA	TRBV25-1	TRBJ1-5	NA	TGTGCCAGCAGTGACCGCCAGGGGAAGAGGGCCCTCAATCAGCCCCAGCATTTT	CASSDRQGKRALNQPQHF
NA	TRBV18	TRBJ2-7	TRBD1	TGTGCCAGCTCACCCCCGGGACAGACTTACGAGCAGTACTTC	CASSPPGQTYEQYF
NA	TRBV7-3	TRBJ1-5	NA	TGTGCCAGCAGCCCCTATAAGGACCGAGCTTGGAGGAGCAATCAGCCCCAGCATTTT	CASSPYKDRAWRSNQPQHF